One and the same sample provided the 30 T cell receptor beta chains below, sequenced in a study of breast tumors, draining lymph nodes, adjacent tissues. Axillary draining lymph nodes of breast cancer patients supplied the node samples. TCRdb re-derived calls from the multiplex PCR reads in MiXCR, one entry per CDR3 protein. The table lists under 150,000 distinct CDR3 sequences, approximately 20% of them singletons, with about 3.5% in the top ten. Sequencing was done on a sample of axillary lymph node tissue. Source of these receptors: a female donor with breast cancer. Some clones in this sample may be carry-over from other donors' samples.

Note on this clonotype: Possible read error: a much larger clone is one base away. The genes are TRBV7-9 and TRBJ1-2; 7 nucleotides line up with TRBD1. This CDR3 is built from 16 residues. CDR1 and CDR2 from the germline V gene are SEHNR and FQNEAQ (reference sequence). The CDR3 reads CASSSLLTGANYGCTF. Here the CDR3 DNA reads TGTGCCAGCAGCTCCCTCCTTACAGGGGCCAACTATGGCTGCACCTTC.

This clonotype was found many times. V usage is TRBV6-5 and J usage is TRBJ2-7; 10 bases fit TRBD1. Germline V lookup: CDR1 MNHEY, CDR2 SVGAGI. CDR3 length equals 16 residues. The trim removed 6 bases at V and 3 bases at J, leaving 11 bases unmatched. Here the CDR3 reads CASSGTDRGYLYEQYF. In DNA, the CDR3 is TGTGCCAGCAGCGGAACGGACAGGGGGTACCTCTACGAGCAGTACTTC.

For this clonotype: With a much larger clone just one base away, this may be a read error. V usage is TRBV7-9 and J usage is TRBJ2-1; TRBD2 is a possible D gene (7 bases). Deletions cut 1 base from V and 9 bases from J, with 10 bases between. Germline V lookup: CDR1 SEHNR, CDR2 FQNEAQ (reference sequence). The CDR3 length is 13 residues. The CDR3: CASSLGGGAEQFF. The DNA for the CDR3 is TGTGCCAGCAGCTTAGGGGGGGGGGCTGAGCAGTTCTTC.

Ten or more counts support this clonotype. The rearrangement joins TRBV6-5 to TRBJ2-7, with TRBD2 identical over 7 bases. Germline-derived CDR1 and CDR2 are MNHEY and SVGAGI. The CDR3 is 15 residues long. The J segment lost 2 bases and the V segment lost 2 bases, leaving 6 bases of the junction unmatched. CDR3 amino acids: CASSYSGEAPYEQYF. The CDR3 DNA reads as TGTGCCAGCAGTTACAGCGGGGAGGCCCCCTACGAGCAGTACTTC.

As concerns this clonotype: Since a much larger clone is just one base distant, this may be a read error. J is TRBJ2-2 and V is TRBV5-1; D is possibly TRBD2 (6 bases). This CDR3 comprises 17 residues. Trimming took 0 bases from V and 4 from J, leaving 16 bases between them. Germline-derived CDR1 and CDR2 are SGHRS and YFSETQ. CDR3 sequence reads: CASSLAARLGSTGELFF. The CDR3 region has the DNA TGCGCCAGCAGCTTGGCCGCACGACTAGGAAGCACCGGGGAGCTGTTTTTT.

The V and J genes are TRBV3-1 and TRBJ2-3; 11 bases match TRBD2. The CDR3 covers 16 residues. V trimming: 5 bases; J trimming: 7 bases; junction bases outside the gene matches: 11. Germline V CDR1 and CDR2: LGHDT, YNNKEL (reference sequence). As DNA, the CDR3 is TGTGCCAGCAGCGAGACCTTAGCGGGAGGGCCACATACGCAGTATTTT. Its protein product is CASSETLAGGPHTQYF.

This clonotype has a count of ten or more. This sequence joins TRBV7-9 and TRBJ2-3; no clear D. Deletions cut 1 base from V and 3 bases from J, with 8 bases between. CDR3 length: 14 residues. Germline values: CDR1 SEHNR, CDR2 FQNEAQ (reference sequence). The CDR3 region is CASSLGLATDTQYF. The CDR3 nucleotides read TGTGCCAGCAGCTTAGGGCTGGCTACAGATACGCAGTATTTT. The full variable domain, rest sourced from reference TRBV7-9 and TRBJ2-3, is DTGVSQNPRHKITKRGQNVTFRCDPISEHNRLYWYRQTLGQGPEFLTYFQNEAQLEKSRLLSDRFSAERPKGSFSTLEIQRTEQGDSAMYLCASSLGLATDTQYFGPGTRLTVL.

This clonotype has only a few counts. The rearrangement joins TRBV27 to TRBJ1-5, with D tentatively TRBD1 (6 bases). The CDR3 is 19 residues long. CDR1 is MNHEY, CDR2 SMNVEV, per germline (reference sequence). The V gene lost 4 bases and the J gene lost 0 bases, with 22 bases spanning the gap. CDR3 residues: CASSSLFGGRLYSNQPQHF. For the CDR3, the DNA is TGTGCCAGCAGTTCCCTCTTTGGGGGCCGCCTCTATAGCAATCAGCCCCAGCATTTT.

This rearrangement joins TRBV5-1 to TRBJ1-1; possibly TRBD1 for D (6 bases). The CDR3 sequence is 14 residues long. CDR1 and CDR2 from the germline V gene are SGHRS and YFSETQ. Deletions cut 3 bases from V and 4 bases from J, with 13 bases between. The CDR3 nucleotides are TGCGCCAGCAGCTCCGGACAGCCAGGCACTGAAGCTTTCTTT. This translates into CASSSGQPGTEAFF.

This clonotype was detected many times. The DNA for the CDR3 is TGTGCCTGGAGTCATGCGGGTAGACCCTACAATGAGCAGTTCTTC. Translating it yields CAWSHAGRPYNEQFF. The rearrangement links TRBV30 to TRBJ2-1; possibly TRBD2 for D (5 bases). V lost 2 bases and J lost 2, with 13 bases in between. In germline, CDR1 is GTSNPN, CDR2 SVGIG (reference sequence). The CDR3 covers 15 residues.

In its sample, this clonotype was seen many times. The genes are TRBV7-9 and TRBJ1-2; maybe TRBD1 (5 bases). Germline V gives CDR1 SEHNR, CDR2 FQNEAQ (reference sequence). This CDR3 is 13 amino acids long. Deletions cut 1 base from V and 10 bases from J, with 13 bases between. The CDR3 nucleotides read TGTGCCAGCAGCTTAGGGTCCCAGGGTTTCTACACCTTC. It is translated as CASSLGSQGFYTF.

This clonotype was recorded at least ten times. The chain is built from TRBV5-4 and TRBJ2-7, with a weak D call TRBD2 (6 bases). CDR1 is SGHNT and CDR2 is YYREEE in the germline V gene (reference sequence). Trimming stripped 0 bases from V and 5 bases from J, with 15 bases between. CDR3 length: 15 residues. CDR3 sequence (DNA): TGTGCCAGCAGCTTGGCCCTGGGGCGGGGTGACGAGCAGTACTTC. Protein: CASSLALGRGDEQYF.

The table lists this clonotype with many counts. The genes are TRBV10-3 and TRBJ2-7; 10 bases align to TRBD2. Germline V gene sequence: CDR1 ENHRY, CDR2 SYGVKD. J gave up 3 bases and V 2 bases, and 7 bases lay outside the gene matches. This CDR3 has 16 residues. The CDR3 nucleotides are TGTGCCATCAGTGAGATTTCTAGCGGGGGACACTACGAGCAGTACTTC. Protein product: CAISEISSGGHYEQYF.

The chain carries TRBV6-1 and TRBJ2-2, with 8 bases aligning to TRBD2. This CDR3 has 14 residues. Germline V gives CDR1 MNHNS, CDR2 SASEGT. J lost 1 base, V lost 6 bases, and 1 base had no gene match. Here the CDR3 reads CASRGLVNTGELFF. CDR3 bases: TGTGCCAGCAGGGGACTAGTGAACACCGGGGAGCTGTTTTTT.

At least ten counts were recorded for this clonotype. J is TRBJ2-3 and V is TRBV3-1; 7 bases are a match to TRBD2. The CDR3 runs 15 residues. Trimming cost V 5 bases and J 3 bases; bases outside gene matches: 8. Germline CDR1 LGHDT, CDR2 YNNKEL (reference sequence). Written as DNA, the CDR3 is TGTGCCAGCAGCTCTCTGGGGGGGTTGACAGATACGCAGTATTTT. Residues: CASSSLGGLTDTQYF.

Ten or more counts support this clonotype. This chain connects TRBV5-1 to TRBJ2-1; D uncertain. Deletions cut 0 bases from V and 0 bases from J, with 7 bases between. The length of the CDR3 is 15 residues. Germline V CDR1 and CDR2: SGHRS, YFSETQ. CDR3 sequence: CASSLDWGSYNEQFF. Here the CDR3 DNA reads TGCGCCAGCAGCTTGGATTGGGGCTCCTACAATGAGCAGTTCTTC.

This clonotype was counted ten times or more. The chain joins TRBV19 to TRBJ2-6; D gene ambiguous. The CDR3 extends over 16 amino acids. In germline, CDR1 is LNHDA, CDR2 SQIVND (reference sequence). Trimming pared 3 bases from V and 1 base from J, leaving 10 bases between. CDR3 loop: CASSIAQISGANVLTF. CDR3 nucleotides: TGTGCCAGTAGTATTGCACAGATTTCTGGGGCCAACGTCCTGACTTTC.

About this clonotype: A much larger clonotype is one base distant, so this may be a read error. This chain connects TRBV5-4 to TRBJ2-5, with D possibly TRBD1 on 5 matching bases. Germline loops: CDR1 SGHNT, CDR2 YYREEE (reference sequence). The germline V and J ends were trimmed by 4 bases and 2 bases, with 12 bases remaining between them. This CDR3 spans 14 amino acids. The CDR3, as DNA: TGTGCCAGCAGCACGCCGACAGATCAAGAGACCCAGTACTTC. Encoded protein: CASSTPTDQETQYF. The variable domain in full, completed from reference TRBV5-4 and TRBJ2-5, reads ETGVTQSPTHLIKTRGQQVTLRCSSQSGHNTVSWYQQALGQGPQFIFQYYREEENGRGNFPPRFSGLQFPNYSSELNVNALELDDSALYLCASSTPTDQETQYFGPGTRLLVL.

On this clonotype: This could be a read error, since a much larger clone is one nucleotide away. The gene calls are TRBV12-3 or TRBV12-4 and TRBJ2-2; 7 bases are shared with TRBD2. The CDR3 extends over 15 amino acids. Trimming took 6 bases from V and 5 from J; bases not matched to a gene: 9. This CDR3 is CASSPPGLHTGELFF. Here the CDR3 DNA reads TGTGCCAGCAGCCCACCGGGACTACATACCGGGGAGCTGTTTTTT.

This clonotype appeared many times. V gene TRBV2 combines with J gene TRBJ2-5; tentatively, D is TRBD2 (5 bases). V was trimmed by 7 bases and J by 5 bases, leaving 14 bases between them. From germline, CDR1 is SNHLY and CDR2 FYNNEI. This CDR3 region has 13 residues. CDR3 sequence (DNA): TGTGCCAGCAAGTGGAGGACCGGGGAGACCCAGTACTTC. It yields the protein CASKWRTGETQYF.

This clonotype was seen ten or more times. The chain is built from TRBV7-2 and TRBJ2-2, with D unresolved. The CDR3 is 15 residues long. Per germline, CDR1 SGHTA and CDR2 FQGNSA. The ends were cut back, 3 bases at V and 0 bases at J, with 8 bases in the middle. CDR3 in DNA: TGTGCCAGCAGCTTCTCCACCGCGAACACCGGGGAGCTGTTTTTT. Translating gives CASSFSTANTGELFF. The full variable domain, its missing parts supplied by reference TRBV7-2 and TRBJ2-2, is GAGVSQSPSNKVTEKGKDVELRCDPISGHTALYWYRQSLGQGLEFLIYFQGNSAPDKSGLPSDRFSAERTGGSVSTLTIQRTQQEDSAVYLCASSFSTANTGELFFGEGSRLTVL.

This clonotype was recorded at least ten times. The V call is TRBV5-4, the J call TRBJ2-5, with D perhaps being TRBD1 or TRBD2 (5 bases each). Looked up from germline, CDR1 is SGHNT and CDR2 is YYREEE (reference sequence). V lost 0 bases and J 3 bases, leaving 15 bases between the germline ends. The CDR3 has 16 residues. This chain's CDR3 is CASSLELGRDEETQYF. In DNA, the CDR3 is TGTGCCAGCAGCTTGGAGCTGGGCAGGGACGAAGAGACCCAGTACTTC.

J is TRBJ2-1 and V is TRBV12-3 or TRBV12-4; tentatively, D is TRBD2 (5 bases). Trimming left V 2 bases short and J 0 bases short, with 8 bases between. The CDR3 is 15 amino acids. The CDR3 spells CASSLSGFSYNEQFF. The CDR3 DNA sequence: TGTGCCAGCAGTTTATCGGGGTTCTCCTACAATGAGCAGTTCTTC.

The rearrangement links TRBV29-1 to TRBJ1-1; maybe TRBD1 (6 bases). The ends were cut back, 8 bases at V and 11 bases at J, with 18 bases in the middle. The CDR3 sequence is 11 residues long. Germline values: CDR1 SQVTM, CDR2 ANQGSEA. The CDR3 loop is CSMQQGLGAFF. CDR3 nucleotides: TGCAGCATGCAACAGGGCTTGGGGGCTTTCTTT. Based on the CDR3 plus reference TRBV29-1 and TRBJ1-1, the full variable domain is SAVISQKPSRDICQRGTSLTIQCQVDSQVTMMFWYRQQPGQSLTLIATANQGSEATYESGFVIDKFPISRPNLTFSTLTVSNMSPEDSSIYLCSMQQGLGAFFGQGTRLTVV.

This clonotype was counted many times. The J gene is TRBJ2-3, the V gene TRBV24-1; D is perhaps TRBD1 or TRBD2 (6 bases each). This CDR3 contains 14 residues. V was pared by 5 bases and J by 2 bases, with 10 bases between. Germline V gene lookup returns CDR1 KGHDR and CDR2 SFDVKD. CDR3 amino acids: CATSGRGATDTQYF. The CDR3 nucleotides are TGTGCCACCAGTGGGAGGGGGGCCACAGATACGCAGTATTTT.

Ten or more counts support this clonotype. The gene calls are TRBV3-1 and TRBJ2-1; 9 nucleotides agree with TRBD2. CDR1 and CDR2 (germline): LGHDT, YNNKEL (reference sequence). The trim removed 3 bases at V and 5 bases at J, leaving 8 bases unmatched. The length of the CDR3 is 16 residues. The CDR3 spells CASSQEGLAPHNEQFF. Here the CDR3 DNA reads TGTGCCAGCAGCCAGGAGGGACTAGCTCCTCACAATGAGCAGTTCTTC.

This clonotype has at least ten counts. V usage is TRBV7-9 and J usage is TRBJ1-2, with 10 nucleotides matching TRBD1. Trimming at V came to 4 bases and at J to 8 bases, leaving 7 bases not matched to a gene. The germline gives CDR1 SEHNR, CDR2 FQNEAQ (reference sequence). CDR3 length: 14 amino acids. CDR3 nucleotides: TGTGCCAGCAGCTCGGGACAGGGGTTCTTCGGCTACACCTTC. Encoded protein: CASSSGQGFFGYTF. Filled out from reference TRBV7-9 and TRBJ1-2, the complete variable domain reads DTGVSQNPRHKITKRGQNVTFRCDPISEHNRLYWYRQTLGQGPEFLTYFQNEAQLEKSRLLSDRFSAERPKGSFSTLEIQRTEQGDSAMYLCASSSGQGFFGYTFGSGTRLTVV.

In regard to this clonotype: A single base is all that separates this from a far larger clone, so a read error is likely. V gene TRBV3-1 combines with J gene TRBJ2-5, with a possible D match to TRBD2 (5 bases). This CDR3 spans 11 amino acids. CDR1 and CDR2 (germline): LGHDT, YNNKEL (reference sequence). The CDR3 region has the DNA TGTGCCAGCAGCCGTGGGGAGACCCAGCACTTC. This translates into CASSRGETQHF.

This clonotype appeared many times. The chain combines TRBV11-2 with TRBJ2-3; possible D gene TRBD1, 5 bases. The CDR3 spans 13 residues. Germline V gene data show CDR1 as SGHAT and CDR2 as FQNNGV. The V end was cut by 5 bases, the J end by 4 bases, with 10 bases between. CDR3 DNA sequence: TGTGCCAGCAGCGTTCCAGGGCCAGATACGCAGTATTTT. This codes for CASSVPGPDTQYF.

This clonotype was seen at least ten times. This chain joins TRBV2 and TRBJ2-7; TRBD1 matches 7 bases. The junction had 7 bases not matched to a gene; V was cut back by 5 bases and J by 0 bases. The CDR3 totals 15 residues. Germline CDR1 reads SNHLY; CDR2 reads FYNNEI. In DNA, the CDR3 is TGTGCCAGCAGTTCTCAGGGACAGCACTCCTACGAGCAGTACTTC. Amino acid sequence: CASSSQGQHSYEQYF.